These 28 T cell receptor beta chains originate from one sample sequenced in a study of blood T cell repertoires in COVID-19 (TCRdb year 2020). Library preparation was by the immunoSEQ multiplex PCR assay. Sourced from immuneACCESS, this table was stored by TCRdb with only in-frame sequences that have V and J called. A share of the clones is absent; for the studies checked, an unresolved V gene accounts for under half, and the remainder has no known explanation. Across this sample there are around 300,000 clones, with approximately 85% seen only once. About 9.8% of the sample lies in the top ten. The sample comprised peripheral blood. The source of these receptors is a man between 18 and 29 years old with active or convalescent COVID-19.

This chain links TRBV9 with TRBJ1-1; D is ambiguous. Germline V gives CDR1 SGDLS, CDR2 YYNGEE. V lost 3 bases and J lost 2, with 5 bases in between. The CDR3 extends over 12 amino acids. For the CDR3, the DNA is TGTGCCAGCAGCGCTCCTAACACTGAAGCTTTCTTT. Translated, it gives CASSAPNTEAFF.

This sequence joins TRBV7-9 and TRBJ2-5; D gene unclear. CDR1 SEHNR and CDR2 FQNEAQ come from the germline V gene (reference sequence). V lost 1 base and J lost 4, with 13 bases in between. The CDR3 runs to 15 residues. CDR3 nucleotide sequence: TGTGCCAGCAGCTTAGTATCCGTCTATCCAGAGACCCAGTACTTC. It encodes CASSLVSVYPETQYF.

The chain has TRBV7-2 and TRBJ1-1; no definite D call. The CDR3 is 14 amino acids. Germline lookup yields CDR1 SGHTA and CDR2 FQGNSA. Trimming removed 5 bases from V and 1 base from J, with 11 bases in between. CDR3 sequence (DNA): TGTGCCAGCAGCCCCTTGACACAGAACACTGAAGCTTTCTTT. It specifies CASSPLTQNTEAFF.

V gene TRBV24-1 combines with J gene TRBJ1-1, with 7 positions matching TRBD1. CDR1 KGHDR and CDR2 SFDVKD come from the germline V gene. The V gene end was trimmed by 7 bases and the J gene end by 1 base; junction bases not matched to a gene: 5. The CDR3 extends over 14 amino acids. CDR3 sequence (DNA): TGTGCCACCAGCGACTACAGGGGGAACACTGAAGCTTTCTTT. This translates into CATSDYRGNTEAFF.

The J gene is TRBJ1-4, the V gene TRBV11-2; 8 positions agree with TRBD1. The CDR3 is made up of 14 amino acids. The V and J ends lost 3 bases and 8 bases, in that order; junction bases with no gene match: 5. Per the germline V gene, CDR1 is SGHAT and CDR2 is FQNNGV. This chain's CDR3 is CASSFSQGDEKLFF. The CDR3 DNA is TGTGCCAGCAGCTTCTCACAGGGGGACGAAAAACTGTTTTTT.

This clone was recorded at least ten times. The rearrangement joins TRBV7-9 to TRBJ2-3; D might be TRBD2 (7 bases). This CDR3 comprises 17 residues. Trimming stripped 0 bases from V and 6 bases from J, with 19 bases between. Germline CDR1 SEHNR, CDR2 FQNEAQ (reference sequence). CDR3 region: CASSLALVRGGEDTQYF. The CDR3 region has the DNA TGTGCCAGCAGCTTAGCCCTAGTGAGGGGGGGCGAGGATACGCAGTATTTT.

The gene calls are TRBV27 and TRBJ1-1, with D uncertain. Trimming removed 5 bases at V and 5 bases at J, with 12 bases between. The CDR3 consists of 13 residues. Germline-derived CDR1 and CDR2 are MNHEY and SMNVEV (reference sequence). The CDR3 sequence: CASSLRSGTEAFF. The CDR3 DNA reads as TGTGCCAGCAGTCTTAGATCCGGGACTGAAGCTTTCTTT.

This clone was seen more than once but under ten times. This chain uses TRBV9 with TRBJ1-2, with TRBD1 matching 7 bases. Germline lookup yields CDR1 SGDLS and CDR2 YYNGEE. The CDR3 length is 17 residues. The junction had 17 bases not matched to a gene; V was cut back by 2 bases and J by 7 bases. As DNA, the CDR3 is TGTGCCAGCAGCGTCCTTTTTGGGTGGACAGGTTTTCGTGGCTACACCTTC. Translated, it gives CASSVLFGWTGFRGYTF.

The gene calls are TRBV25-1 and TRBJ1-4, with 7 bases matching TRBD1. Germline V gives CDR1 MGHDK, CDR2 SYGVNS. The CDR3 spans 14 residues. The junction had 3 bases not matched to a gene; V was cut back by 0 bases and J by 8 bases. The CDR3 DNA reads TGTGCCAGCAGTGAATACGGGACAGTCGAAAAACTGTTTTTT. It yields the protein CASSEYGTVEKLFF.

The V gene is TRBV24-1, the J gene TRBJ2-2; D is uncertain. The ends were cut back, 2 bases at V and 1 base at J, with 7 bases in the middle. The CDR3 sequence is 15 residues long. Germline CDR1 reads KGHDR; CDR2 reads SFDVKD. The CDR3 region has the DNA TGTGCCACCAGTGATTCGAGCGTGAACACCGGGGAGCTGTTTTTT. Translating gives CATSDSSVNTGELFF.

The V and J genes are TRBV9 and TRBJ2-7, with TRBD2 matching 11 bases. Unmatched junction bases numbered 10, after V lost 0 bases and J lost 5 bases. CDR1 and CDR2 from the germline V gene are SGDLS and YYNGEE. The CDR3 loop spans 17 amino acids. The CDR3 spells CASSVGSGGALLNEQYF. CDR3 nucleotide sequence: TGTGCCAGCAGCGTAGGTAGCGGGGGGGCCCTTCTGAACGAGCAGTACTTC. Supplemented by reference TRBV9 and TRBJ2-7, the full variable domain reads DSGVTQTPKHLITATGQRVTLRCSPRSGDLSVYWYQQSLDQGLQFLIQYYNGEERAKGNILERFSAQQFPDLHSELNLSSLELGDSALYFCASSVGSGGALLNEQYFGPGTRLTVT.

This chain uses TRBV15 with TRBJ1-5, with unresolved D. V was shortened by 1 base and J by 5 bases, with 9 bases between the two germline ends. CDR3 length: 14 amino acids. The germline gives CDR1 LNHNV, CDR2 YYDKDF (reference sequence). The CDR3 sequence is CATSRGQAYQPQHF. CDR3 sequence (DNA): TGTGCCACCAGCAGAGGGCAGGCGTATCAGCCCCAGCATTTT.

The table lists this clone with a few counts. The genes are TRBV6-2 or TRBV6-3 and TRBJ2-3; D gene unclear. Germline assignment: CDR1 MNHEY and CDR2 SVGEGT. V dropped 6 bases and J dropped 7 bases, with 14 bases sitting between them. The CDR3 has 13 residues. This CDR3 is CASSPSAVNTQYF. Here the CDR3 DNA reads TGTGCCAGCAGCCCCTCCGCGGTGAATACGCAGTATTTT.

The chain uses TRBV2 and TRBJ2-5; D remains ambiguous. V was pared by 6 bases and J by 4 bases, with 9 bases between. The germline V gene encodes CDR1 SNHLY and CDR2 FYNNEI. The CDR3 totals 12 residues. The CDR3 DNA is TGTGCCAGCAGAGGTAGCAGAGAGACCCAGTACTTC. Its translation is CASRGSRETQYF.

This CDR3 is CASSLLETAEQYF. CDR3 DNA: TGTGCCAGCAGCTTATTAGAGACAGCCGAGCAGTACTTC. J is TRBJ2-7 and V is TRBV7-9, with D possibly being TRBD1 (5 bases). Trimming stripped 2 bases from V and 6 bases from J, with 11 bases between. The CDR3 is 13 amino acids. Germline assignment: CDR1 SEHNR and CDR2 FQNEAQ (reference sequence).

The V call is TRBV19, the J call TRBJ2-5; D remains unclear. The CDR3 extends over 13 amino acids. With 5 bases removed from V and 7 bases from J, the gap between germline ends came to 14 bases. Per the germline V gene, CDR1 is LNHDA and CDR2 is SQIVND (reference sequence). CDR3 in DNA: TGTGCCAGTAGTCCGGCCTCACCGGGGACCCAGTACTTC. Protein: CASSPASPGTQYF.

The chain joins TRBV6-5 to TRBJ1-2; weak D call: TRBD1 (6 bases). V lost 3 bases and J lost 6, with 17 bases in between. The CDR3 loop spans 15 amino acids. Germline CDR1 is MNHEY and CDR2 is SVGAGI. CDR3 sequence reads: CASSYRPGEGHGYTF. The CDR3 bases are TGTGCCAGCAGTTATAGGCCAGGGGAAGGGCATGGCTACACCTTC.

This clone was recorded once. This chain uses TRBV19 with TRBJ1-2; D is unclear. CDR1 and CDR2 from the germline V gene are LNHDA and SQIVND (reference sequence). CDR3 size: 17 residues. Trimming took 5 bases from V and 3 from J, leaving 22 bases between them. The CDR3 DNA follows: TGTGCCAGTAGTTTGTGGGCACCGGGGAGCAAAGACTATGGCTACACCTTC. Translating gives CASSLWAPGSKDYGYTF. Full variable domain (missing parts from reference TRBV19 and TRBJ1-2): DGGITQSPKYLFRKEGQNVTLSCEQNLNHDAMYWYRQDPGQGLRLIYYSQIVNDFQKGDIAEGYSVSREKKESFPLTVTSAQKNPTAFYLCASSLWAPGSKDYGYTFGSGTRLTVV.

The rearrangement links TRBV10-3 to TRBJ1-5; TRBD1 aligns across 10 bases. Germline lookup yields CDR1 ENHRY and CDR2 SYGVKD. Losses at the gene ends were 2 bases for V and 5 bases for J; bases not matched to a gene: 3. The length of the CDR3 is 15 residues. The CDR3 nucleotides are TGTGCCATCAGTGAGAGGGGGACAGGGGATCAGCCCCAGCATTTT. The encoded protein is CAISERGTGDQPQHF.

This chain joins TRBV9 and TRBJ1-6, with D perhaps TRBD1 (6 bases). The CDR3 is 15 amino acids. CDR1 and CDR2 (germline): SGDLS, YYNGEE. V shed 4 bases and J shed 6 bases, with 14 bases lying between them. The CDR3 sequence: CASSTRGSGNSPLHF. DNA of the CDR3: TGTGCCAGCAGCACCAGGGGATCTGGTAATTCACCCCTCCACTTT.

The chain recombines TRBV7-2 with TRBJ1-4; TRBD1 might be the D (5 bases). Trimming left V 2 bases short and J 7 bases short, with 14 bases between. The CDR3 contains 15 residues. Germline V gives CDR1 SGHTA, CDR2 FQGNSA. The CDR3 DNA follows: TGTGCCAGCAGCTTACAGGGAGGATACGGTGAAAAACTGTTTTTT. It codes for CASSLQGGYGEKLFF.

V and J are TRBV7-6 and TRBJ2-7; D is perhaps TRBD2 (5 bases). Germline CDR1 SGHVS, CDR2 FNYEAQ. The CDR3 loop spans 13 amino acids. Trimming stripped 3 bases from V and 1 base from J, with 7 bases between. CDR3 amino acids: CASSFGGSYEQYF. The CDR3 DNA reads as TGTGCCAGCAGCTTCGGAGGTTCCTACGAGCAGTACTTC.

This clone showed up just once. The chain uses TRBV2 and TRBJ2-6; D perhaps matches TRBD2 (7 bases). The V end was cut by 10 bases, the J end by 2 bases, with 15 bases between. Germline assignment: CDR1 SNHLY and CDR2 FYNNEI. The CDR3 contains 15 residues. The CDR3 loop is CAILLGGPGANVLTF. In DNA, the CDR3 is TGTGCCATCCTACTCGGGGGGCCTGGGGCCAACGTCCTGACTTTC.

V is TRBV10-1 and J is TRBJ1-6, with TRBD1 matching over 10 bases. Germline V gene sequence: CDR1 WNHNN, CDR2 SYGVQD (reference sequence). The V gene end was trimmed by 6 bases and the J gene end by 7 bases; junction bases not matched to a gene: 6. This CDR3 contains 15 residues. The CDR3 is CASSPGTGVNSPLHF. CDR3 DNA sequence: TGCGCCAGCAGCCCCGGGACAGGGGTAAATTCACCCCTCCACTTT.

The CDR3, as DNA: TGTGCCACATACAAGAACACTGAAGCTTTCTTT. Translation gives CATYKNTEAFF. The chain is built from TRBV19 and TRBJ1-1; no clear D. V was pared by 10 bases and J by 1 base, with 7 bases between. There are 11 residues in the CDR3. CDR1 is LNHDA and CDR2 is SQIVND in the germline V gene (reference sequence).

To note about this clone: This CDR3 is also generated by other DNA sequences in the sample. The CDR3: CASSRTGAYEQYF. CDR3 bases: TGTGCCAGTAGTCGGACAGGGGCCTACGAGCAGTACTTC. The chain employs TRBV19 and TRBJ2-7; 9 bases map to TRBD1. Losses at the gene ends were 5 bases for V and 2 bases for J; bases not matched to a gene: 1. The length of the CDR3 is 13 residues. Germline V CDR1 and CDR2: LNHDA, SQIVND (reference sequence).

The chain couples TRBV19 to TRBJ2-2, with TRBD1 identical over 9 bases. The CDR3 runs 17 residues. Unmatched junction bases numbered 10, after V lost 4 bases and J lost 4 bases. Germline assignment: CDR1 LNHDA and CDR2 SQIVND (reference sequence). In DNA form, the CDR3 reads TGTGCCAGTAGTAGGCCTAGGACAGGGGAAAGCACCGGGGAGCTGTTTTTT. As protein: CASSRPRTGESTGELFF.

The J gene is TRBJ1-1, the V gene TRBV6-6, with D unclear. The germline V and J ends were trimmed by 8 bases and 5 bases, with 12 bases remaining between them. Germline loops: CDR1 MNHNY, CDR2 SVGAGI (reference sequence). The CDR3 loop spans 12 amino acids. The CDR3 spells CASGSRLTEAFF. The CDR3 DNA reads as TGTGCCAGCGGGAGCAGGTTAACTGAAGCTTTCTTT.